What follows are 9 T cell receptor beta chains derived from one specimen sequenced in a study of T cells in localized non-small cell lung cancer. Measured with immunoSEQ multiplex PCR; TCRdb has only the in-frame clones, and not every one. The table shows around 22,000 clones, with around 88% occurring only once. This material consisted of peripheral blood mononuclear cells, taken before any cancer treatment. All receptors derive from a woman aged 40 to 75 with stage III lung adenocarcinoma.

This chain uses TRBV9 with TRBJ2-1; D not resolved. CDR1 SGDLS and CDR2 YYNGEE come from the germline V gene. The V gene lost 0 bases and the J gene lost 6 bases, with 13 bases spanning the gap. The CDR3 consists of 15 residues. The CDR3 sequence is CASSVGVLTSNEQFF. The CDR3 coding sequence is TGTGCCAGCAGCGTAGGGGTCTTAACATCCAATGAGCAGTTCTTC.

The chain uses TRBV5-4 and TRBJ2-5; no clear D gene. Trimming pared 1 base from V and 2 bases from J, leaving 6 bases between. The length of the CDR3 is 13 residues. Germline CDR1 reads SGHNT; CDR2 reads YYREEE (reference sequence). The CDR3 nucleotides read TGTGCCAGCAGCTTGACGGAACAAGAGACCCAGTACTTC. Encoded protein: CASSLTEQETQYF.

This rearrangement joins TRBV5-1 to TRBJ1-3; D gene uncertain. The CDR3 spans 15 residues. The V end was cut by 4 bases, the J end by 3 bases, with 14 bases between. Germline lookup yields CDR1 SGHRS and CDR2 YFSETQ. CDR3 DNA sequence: TGCGCCAGCAGCGGGGTTGGGTCGGATGGAAACACCATATATTTT. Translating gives CASSGVGSDGNTIYF.

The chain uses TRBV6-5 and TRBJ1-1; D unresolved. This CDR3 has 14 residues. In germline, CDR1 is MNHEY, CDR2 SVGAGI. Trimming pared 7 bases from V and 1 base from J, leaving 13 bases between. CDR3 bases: TGTGCCAGCATAAATATGGCAACGAACACTGAAGCTTTCTTT. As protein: CASINMATNTEAFF.

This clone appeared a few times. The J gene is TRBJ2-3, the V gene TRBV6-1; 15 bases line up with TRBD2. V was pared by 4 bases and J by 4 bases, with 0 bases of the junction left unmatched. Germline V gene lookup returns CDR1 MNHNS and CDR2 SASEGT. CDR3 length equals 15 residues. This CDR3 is CASSGTSGGADTQYF. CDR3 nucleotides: TGTGCCAGCAGTGGGACTAGCGGGGGGGCAGATACGCAGTATTTT.

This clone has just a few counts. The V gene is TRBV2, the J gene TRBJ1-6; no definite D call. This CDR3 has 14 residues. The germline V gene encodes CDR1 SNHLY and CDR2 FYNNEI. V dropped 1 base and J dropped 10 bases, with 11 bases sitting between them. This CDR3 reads CASSEDRSRSPLHF. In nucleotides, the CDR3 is TGTGCCAGCAGTGAAGATAGGTCGCGCTCACCCCTCCACTTT.

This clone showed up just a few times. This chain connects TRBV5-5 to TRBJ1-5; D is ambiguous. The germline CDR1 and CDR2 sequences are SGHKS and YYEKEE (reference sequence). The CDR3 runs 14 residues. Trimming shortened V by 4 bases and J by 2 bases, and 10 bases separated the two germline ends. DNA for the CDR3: TGTGCCAGCAGCGCGGCGGCTGGCAATCAGCCCCAGCATTTT. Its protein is CASSAAAGNQPQHF.

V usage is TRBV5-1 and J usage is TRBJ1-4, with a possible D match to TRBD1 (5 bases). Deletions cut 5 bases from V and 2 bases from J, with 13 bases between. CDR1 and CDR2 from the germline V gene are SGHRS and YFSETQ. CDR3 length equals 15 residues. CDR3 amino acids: CASRATTATNEKLFF. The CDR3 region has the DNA TGCGCCAGCAGGGCGACGACAGCCACTAATGAAAAACTGTTTTTT.

CDR3 bases: TGTGCCAGTAGTTCCCCAGCAGACTCCGGCACAGATACGCAGTATTTT. It encodes CASSSPADSGTDTQYF. The chain is built from TRBV19 and TRBJ2-3; no reliable D call. The V end was cut by 5 bases, the J end by 1 base, with 16 bases between. The CDR3 extends over 16 amino acids. Germline assignment: CDR1 LNHDA and CDR2 SQIVND (reference sequence).